The 27 T cell receptor beta chains reported below all come from one sample, sequenced in a study of CD8+ T cells in alopecia areata. After isolation, RNA underwent reverse transcription to generate cDNA as the sequencing template. The method was immunoSEQ multiplex PCR; TCRdb's version includes in-frame clones alone and lacks a portion of them. In the table there are 120,000 to 150,000 clones, less than 75% of which are singletons. The source material was CD8+ T cells sorted from blood. Receptor source: a human donor in good health.

The genes are TRBV7-2 and TRBJ2-1; D not certain. CDR1 is SGHTA and CDR2 is FQGNSA in the germline V gene. CDR3 length: 15 amino acids. The V gene lost 1 base and the J gene lost 4 bases, with 11 bases spanning the gap. CDR3 amino acids: CASSLGSAIYNEQFF. CDR3 sequence (DNA): TGTGCCAGCAGCTTAGGGTCTGCTATTTACAATGAGCAGTTCTTC.

This clone turned up a few times. The rearrangement joins TRBV19 to TRBJ1-2; D remains unclear. V was trimmed by 9 bases and J by 8 bases, leaving 19 bases between them. The CDR3 spans 13 residues. Germline V gene lookup returns CDR1 LNHDA and CDR2 SQIVND (reference sequence). CDR3: CASSYKAAVGYTF. The CDR3 DNA reads as TGTGCCAGCTCTTATAAGGCAGCGGTGGGCTACACCTTC. Full variable domain (remainder filled in from reference TRBV19 and TRBJ1-2): DGGITQSPKYLFRKEGQNVTLSCEQNLNHDAMYWYRQDPGQGLRLIYYSQIVNDFQKGDIAEGYSVSREKKESFPLTVTSAQKNPTAFYLCASSYKAAVGYTFGSGTRLTVV.

The chain combines TRBV7-9 with TRBJ1-5; unclear D gene. The CDR3 covers 13 residues. The germline gives CDR1 SEHNR, CDR2 FQNEAQ (reference sequence). Trimming took off 5 bases at V and 3 bases at J, with 8 bases between the two ends. CDR3 sequence (DNA): TGTGCCAGCAGCGCAGGTCCCAATCAGCCCCAGCATTTT. Translating it yields CASSAGPNQPQHF.

This clone showed up just a few times. This chain joins TRBV29-1 and TRBJ2-1, with D unclear. Germline CDR1 SQVTM, CDR2 ANQGSEA. This CDR3 is 12 amino acids long. V lost 6 bases to trimming and J lost 9 bases, with 15 bases between them. The CDR3, as DNA: TGCAGCGTCGGCTGGTCTGCGATTGAGCAGTTCTTC. It yields the protein CSVGWSAIEQFF.

This clone was seen a single time. The chain couples TRBV7-9 to TRBJ2-1; the D gene is possibly TRBD1 (6 bases). V was shortened by 3 bases and J by 3 bases, with 15 bases between the two germline ends. The CDR3 has 16 residues. Looked up from germline, CDR1 is SEHNR and CDR2 is FQNEAQ (reference sequence). The CDR3 DNA is TGTGCCAGCAGCTTGACAGGCCCAGGGATCTACAATGAGCAGTTCTTC. It codes for CASSLTGPGIYNEQFF.

This clone showed up just a few times. This specimen includes other DNA sequences encoding the same CDR3. CDR3 sequence (DNA): TGCAGCGTTGAGGGGGAGAATTACGAGCAGTACTTC. Translated: CSVEGENYEQYF. This chain connects TRBV29-1 to TRBJ2-7, with D possibly called TRBD1 or TRBD2 (5 bases each). This CDR3 has 12 residues. Germline assignment: CDR1 SQVTM and CDR2 ANQGSEA. V was cut by 3 bases and J by 4 bases, with 10 bases left in between.

This sequence joins TRBV10-1 and TRBJ2-1; D not certain. V lost 4 bases, J lost 3 bases, and 10 bases lay in between. Germline V lookup: CDR1 WNHNN, CDR2 SYGVQD (reference sequence). The CDR3 length is 14 residues. The CDR3 coding sequence is TGCGCCAGCAGTGGGGGAACGGGCTACAATGAGCAGTTCTTC. It is translated as CASSGGTGYNEQFF.

The chain carries TRBV5-1 and TRBJ2-1, with 9 bases matching TRBD2. Germline V gene data show CDR1 as SGHRS and CDR2 as YFSETQ. This CDR3 has 13 amino acids. V gave up 6 bases and J gave up 5 bases; unmatched junction bases: 3. The chain's CDR3 is CASIGTSHNEQFF. CDR3 nucleotides: TGCGCCAGCATTGGGACTAGCCACAATGAGCAGTTCTTC.

About this clone: Other DNA sequences in this specimen translate into the identical CDR3. The chain carries TRBV29-1 and TRBJ1-2; 8 bases are a match to TRBD1. The germline gives CDR1 SQVTM, CDR2 ANQGSEA. The CDR3 has 11 amino acids. Trimming at V came to 3 bases and at J to 8 bases, leaving 2 bases not matched to a gene. The CDR3 spells CSVEDREGYTF. Here the CDR3 DNA reads TGCAGCGTTGAGGACAGGGAGGGCTACACCTTC.

This clone was recorded a few times. Written as DNA, the CDR3 is TGTGCCAGCAGAGACCTGTCGGACAGACACACTGAAGCTTTCTTT. This gives the protein CASRDLSDRHTEAFF. The chain has TRBV7-9 and TRBJ1-1, with a weak D call TRBD1 (6 bases). The V gene lost 6 bases and the J gene lost 3 bases, with 17 bases spanning the gap. The CDR3 length is 15 residues. Germline V CDR1 and CDR2: SEHNR, FQNEAQ (reference sequence). The full variable domain, in which reference TRBV7-9 and TRBJ1-1 provide the parts outside the CDR3, is DTGVSQNPRHKITKRGQNVTFRCDPISEHNRLYWYRQTLGQGPEFLTYFQNEAQLEKSRLLSDRFSAERPKGSFSTLEIQRTEQGDSAMYLCASRDLSDRHTEAFFGQGTRLTVV.

This chain uses TRBV27 with TRBJ2-1; tentatively, D is TRBD2 (6 bases). Trimming removed 5 bases at V and 3 bases at J, with 11 bases between. The CDR3 covers 14 residues. The V gene's germline CDR1 is MNHEY and CDR2 SMNVEV (reference sequence). CDR3 sequence: CASSPSTSYNEQFF. The DNA for the CDR3 is TGTGCCAGCAGTCCCTCGACTAGCTACAATGAGCAGTTCTTC.

The V gene is TRBV9, the J gene TRBJ2-7; the D gene is possibly TRBD2 (7 bases). In germline, CDR1 is SGDLS, CDR2 YYNGEE. The CDR3 totals 16 residues. Trimming shortened V by 2 bases and J by 5 bases, and 20 bases separated the two germline ends. CDR3: CASSVHEGEGTDEQYF. As DNA, the CDR3 is TGTGCCAGCAGCGTTCACGAGGGGGAGGGGACGGACGAGCAGTACTTC.

The V and J genes are TRBV4-1 and TRBJ2-7, with 8 bases that match TRBD1. Germline assignment: CDR1 MGHRA and CDR2 YSYEKL. Trimming at V came to 3 bases and at J to 1 base, leaving 5 bases not matched to a gene. The CDR3 runs to 15 residues. CDR3 sequence (DNA): TGCGCCAGCAGCCATCGAAACAGGGGGTCCTACGAGCAGTACTTC. It encodes CASSHRNRGSYEQYF.

The chain has TRBV25-1 and TRBJ2-1; 11 bases are a match to TRBD2. The germline V gene has CDR1 MGHDK and CDR2 SYGVNS. The CDR3 consists of 15 residues. The ends lost 2 bases at V and 6 bases at J; junction bases unmatched: 3. Here the CDR3 reads CASSELAGGFNEQFF. CDR3 sequence (DNA): TGTGCCAGCAGTGAACTAGCGGGAGGATTCAATGAGCAGTTCTTC.

The rearrangement joins TRBV29-1 to TRBJ2-1; D is ambiguous. V lost 8 bases to trimming and J lost 4 bases, with 15 bases between them. The germline gives CDR1 SQVTM, CDR2 ANQGSEA. The CDR3 totals 13 residues. The CDR3 is CSSGDKAYNEQFF. In nucleotides, the CDR3 is TGCAGCTCTGGCGACAAGGCTTACAATGAGCAGTTCTTC.

Of note for this clone: Other DNA variants within this sample encode the same CDR3. The chain couples TRBV29-1 to TRBJ2-7; unclear D gene. This CDR3 region has 11 residues. The V and J ends lost 3 bases and 3 bases respectively, with 6 bases between them. Germline loops: CDR1 SQVTM, CDR2 ANQGSEA. The CDR3 sequence is CSVEESYEQYF. CDR3 sequence (DNA): TGCAGCGTTGAGGAAAGCTACGAGCAGTACTTC.

This chain connects TRBV30 to TRBJ2-7; unclear D gene. Germline V gives CDR1 GTSNPN, CDR2 SVGIG (reference sequence). The V end was cut by 0 bases, the J end by 3 bases, with 3 bases between. The CDR3 contains 11 residues. CDR3 nucleotides: TGTGCCTGGAGTGTGGACTACGAGCAGTACTTC. This translates into CAWSVDYEQYF.

This chain connects TRBV28 to TRBJ2-2; tentatively, D is TRBD1 (5 bases). This CDR3 is 16 amino acids long. CDR1 is MDHEN, CDR2 SYDVKM, per germline. V lost 2 bases and J 6 bases, leaving 16 bases between the germline ends. The CDR3 loop is CASSLEDKGSAGELFF. As DNA, the CDR3 is TGTGCCAGCAGTTTAGAGGACAAAGGGTCTGCCGGGGAGCTGTTTTTT. Looking up the rest from reference TRBV28 and TRBJ2-2 gives the full variable domain: DVKVTQSSRYLVKRTGEKVFLECVQDMDHENMFWYRQDPGLGLRLIYFSYDVKMKEKGDIPEGYSVSREKKERFSLILESASTNQTSMYLCASSLEDKGSAGELFFGEGSRLTVL.

The V call is TRBV27, the J call TRBJ2-5; 7 nucleotides agree with TRBD2. Trimming at V came to 3 bases and at J to 5 bases, leaving 9 bases not matched to a gene. In germline, CDR1 is MNHEY, CDR2 SMNVEV (reference sequence). CDR3 size: 15 residues. CDR3 in amino acids: CASSFWAGAEETQYF. In DNA, the CDR3 is TGTGCCAGCAGTTTTTGGGCGGGAGCCGAGGAGACCCAGTACTTC.

This clone was observed a handful of times. The rearrangement uses TRBV27 and TRBJ1-1; no reliable D call. CDR1 is MNHEY and CDR2 is SMNVEV in the germline V gene (reference sequence). Trimming removed 0 bases at V and 2 bases at J, with 7 bases between. This CDR3 spans 14 amino acids. CDR3 bases: TGTGCCAGCAGTTTATCTTGGGGAAACACTGAAGCTTTCTTT. It yields the protein CASSLSWGNTEAFF.

The CDR3 reads CASSQDLEGMADTQYF. CDR3 sequence (DNA): TGCGCCAGCAGCCAAGATTTGGAGGGGATGGCAGATACGCAGTATTTT. This sequence joins TRBV4-1 and TRBJ2-3; tentatively, D is TRBD2 (6 bases). Germline CDR1 is MGHRA and CDR2 is YSYEKL. The CDR3 length is 16 residues. The germline V and J ends were trimmed by 0 bases and 4 bases, with 14 bases remaining between them.

J is TRBJ2-5 and V is TRBV19; 7 bases align to TRBD1. The DNA matches TRBJ2-7 better at its end, which makes the J call doubtful. The germline CDR1 and CDR2 sequences are LNHDA and SQIVND (reference sequence). The CDR3 totals 13 residues. The CDR3 DNA follows: TGTGCCAGGGCCATGACAGGGTCCTACGAGCAGTACTTC. This translates into CARAMTGSYEQYF.

This clone has a handful of counts. J is TRBJ2-7 and V is TRBV21-1; TRBD2 is the table's D call and was not checked against the DNA. TRBV21-1 is an annotated pseudogene. This CDR3 has 14 amino acids. The CDR3 sequence: CASSNGPAGYEQYF. The DNA of the CDR3 is TGTGCCAGCAGCAACGGCCCGGCGGGTTACGAGCAGTACTTC.

CDR3 sequence reads: CASSAGYGPYEQYF. The CDR3 nucleotides read TGTGCCAGCAGCGCAGGGTACGGCCCCTACGAGCAGTACTTC. The chain recombines TRBV7-9 with TRBJ2-7, with D possibly being TRBD1 (5 bases). From germline, CDR1 is SEHNR and CDR2 FQNEAQ (reference sequence). The germline V and J ends were trimmed by 5 bases and 2 bases, with 13 bases remaining between them. This CDR3 spans 14 amino acids.

V usage is TRBV29-1 and J usage is TRBJ1-2; no clear D. This CDR3 spans 13 amino acids. V lost 4 bases, J lost 4 bases, and 13 bases lay in between. Germline CDR1 is SQVTM and CDR2 is ANQGSEA. The CDR3 DNA sequence: TGCAGCGTTGTATTGCCTTCGGGCTATGGCTACACCTTC. Amino acid sequence: CSVVLPSGYGYTF.

This clone has only a few counts. The V call is TRBV27, the J call TRBJ1-2; D is perhaps TRBD1 (5 bases). Trimming stripped 8 bases from V and 3 bases from J, with 13 bases between. The CDR3 loop spans 13 amino acids. CDR1 MNHEY and CDR2 SMNVEV come from the germline V gene (reference sequence). CDR3 sequence reads: CASGPGTYYGYTF. Written as DNA, the CDR3 is TGTGCCAGCGGTCCCGGGACCTACTATGGCTACACCTTC.

The V and J genes are TRBV27 and TRBJ1-1; TRBD1 matches at 7 bases. Losses at the gene ends were 1 base for V and 4 bases for J; bases not matched to a gene: 0. This CDR3 is 13 amino acids long. The germline V gene has CDR1 MNHEY and CDR2 SMNVEV (reference sequence). The CDR3 region has the DNA TGTGCCAGCAGTTTATACAGGGGCACTGAAGCTTTCTTT. Translated: CASSLYRGTEAFF.